These 20 T cell receptor beta chains share one sample of origin, sequenced in a study of blood T cells in healthy people across ages. Through a sample-barcoded 5' primer and a J-beta primer mix, a second PCR was run for about 6 to 11 cycles. In TCRdb, the 5' RACE reads were re-called with MiXCR into one record per CDR3 protein. The sample consists of about 600,000 distinct CDR3 sequences, about 45% of them appearing once. Material for sequencing was blood. The origin of the receptors is a man at least 80 years old in good health.

This clonotype turned up a few times. CDR3 DNA sequence: TGTGCCAGCAGTTACCAACGACAGGGTCGGAGCAATCAGCCCCAGCATTTT. Amino acid sequence: CASSYQRQGRSNQPQHF. The V gene is TRBV6-6, the J gene TRBJ1-5; TRBD1 agrees at 7 bases. Trimming cost V 2 bases and J 1 base; bases outside gene matches: 8. CDR1 is MNHNY and CDR2 is SVGAGI in the germline V gene (reference sequence). There are 17 residues in the CDR3.

Comment on this clonotype: Mismatch with germline at one junction end may stem from a read error. The CDR3 region has the DNA TGTGCTGGTGGTTTGGGAGAGGACAGGGGAATGTATGGCTACACCTTC. It specifies CAGGLGEDRGMYGYTF. This chain links TRBV12-5 with TRBJ1-2, with 9 bases aligning to TRBD1. This CDR3 has 16 residues. Germline V gene lookup returns CDR1 LGHNT and CDR2 FRNRAP.

This clonotype came up a few times. The rearrangement links TRBV6-6 to TRBJ2-5; 10 bases align to TRBD1. Germline V gene sequence: CDR1 MNHNY, CDR2 SVGAGI (reference sequence). This CDR3 has 14 amino acids. Losses at the gene ends were 6 bases for V and 4 bases for J; bases not matched to a gene: 5. DNA for the CDR3: TGTGCCAGCAGGCCGACAGGGGGCGTAGAGACCCAGTACTTC. Translation gives CASRPTGGVETQYF.

The chain carries TRBV2 and TRBJ2-4, with TRBD2 matching over 8 bases. The CDR3 is made up of 16 amino acids. J gave up 3 bases and V 4 bases, and 8 bases lay outside the gene matches. Germline V lookup: CDR1 SNHLY, CDR2 FYNNEI. CDR3 residues: CASSALAVGNKNIQYF. The CDR3 DNA reads TGTGCCAGCAGTGCACTAGCGGTCGGGAACAAAAACATTCAGTACTTC.

The chain uses TRBV7-2 and TRBJ1-1; D call uncertain. Trimming stripped 5 bases from V and 4 bases from J, with 11 bases between. CDR3 length equals 13 residues. Looked up from germline, CDR1 is SGHTA and CDR2 is FQGNSA. The CDR3 is CASSLTPFTEAFF. The CDR3, as DNA: TGTGCCAGCAGCCTTACCCCCTTCACTGAAGCTTTCTTT.

Details on this clonotype: A clone one base away is much larger, so this may be a read error. J is TRBJ2-3 and V is TRBV6-6, with D unresolved. Germline V gene sequence: CDR1 MNHNY, CDR2 SVGAGI (reference sequence). The CDR3 length is 15 residues. V lost 6 bases and J 4 bases, leaving 17 bases between the germline ends. The CDR3 DNA sequence: TGTGCCAGCAGGGACGACATGCGTTTGGCAGATACGCAGTATTTT. It translates to CASRDDMRLADTQYF.

The rearrangement uses TRBV20-1 and TRBJ2-1, with D tentatively TRBD1 (6 bases). The CDR3 sequence is 14 residues long. Germline V lookup: CDR1 DFQATT, CDR2 SNEGSKA (reference sequence). V was pared by 3 bases and J by 6 bases, with 15 bases between. The CDR3 spells CSARGLRGSNEQFF. The CDR3 region has the DNA TGCAGTGCTAGGGGCCTAAGGGGGAGCAATGAGCAGTTCTTC.

CDR3 DNA: TGTGCCAGCAGCCAATTGCCCCAGAATGAGCAGTTCTTC. Its translation: CASSQLPQNEQFF. The chain is built from TRBV3-1 and TRBJ2-1; D ambiguous. CDR3 length: 13 residues. The V end lost 2 bases, the J end lost 7 bases, and 9 bases lay between the germline ends. In germline, CDR1 is LGHDT, CDR2 YNNKEL (reference sequence).

The chain joins TRBV20-1 to TRBJ2-4; 9 nucleotides match TRBD1. V shed 0 bases, J shed 8 bases, and the junction held 5 bases outside the gene matches. Per germline, CDR1 DFQATT and CDR2 SNEGSKA (reference sequence). The CDR3 totals 14 residues. The CDR3 bases are TGCAGTGCTAGAGAGGGGGGACAGGGCTACATTCAGTACTTC. It specifies CSAREGGQGYIQYF.

This clonotype was seen only a few times. The genes are TRBV7-2 and TRBJ2-1, with D hard to call. The CDR3 runs 14 residues. The V end was cut by 1 base, the J end by 6 bases, with 10 bases between. CDR1 SGHTA and CDR2 FQGNSA come from the germline V gene. The CDR3 DNA sequence: TGTGCCAGCAGCTTAGTGGTAGAGGTCAATGAGCAGTTCTTC. The encoded protein is CASSLVVEVNEQFF.

The sample holds a few counts of this clonotype. The chain uses TRBV24-1 and TRBJ2-1, with 7 nucleotides matching TRBD1. CDR3 length equals 16 residues. The trim removed 3 bases at V and 9 bases at J, leaving 13 bases unmatched. Per the germline V gene, CDR1 is KGHDR and CDR2 is SFDVKD. CDR3 coding DNA: TGTGCCACCAGTGATCAGGGGGAAGGGAACCCAAGTGAGCAGTTCTTC. Its protein is CATSDQGEGNPSEQFF.

About this clonotype: Possible read error: a much larger clone is one base away. CDR3 bases: TGTGTCAGCAGCACGGGACTAGCGGGGGGCAATGAGCAGTTCTTC. Protein: CVSSTGLAGGNEQFF. The V gene is TRBV9, the J gene TRBJ2-1; 15 nucleotides line up with TRBD2. CDR3 size: 15 residues. CDR1 is SGDLS, CDR2 YYNGEE, per germline.

The chain links TRBV20-1 to TRBJ1-1, with 7 bases lining up with TRBD1. There are 14 residues in the CDR3. Per germline, CDR1 DFQATT and CDR2 SNEGSKA (reference sequence). V lost 1 base and J lost 1; bases outside the gene matches: 3. CDR3 in DNA: TGCAGTGCTAGAGGCGCAGGGGGGAACACTGAAGCTTTCTTT. The encoded protein is CSARGAGGNTEAFF.

At least ten counts were recorded for this clonotype. The V gene is TRBV4-3, the J gene TRBJ1-1; D is unresolved. Trimming took 4 bases from V and 1 from J, leaving 13 bases between them. This CDR3 region has 15 residues. CDR1 and CDR2 (germline): LGHNA, YSLEER. The CDR3 region is CASSPSGYRNTEAFF. Written as DNA, the CDR3 is TGCGCCAGCAGCCCCTCGGGCTACAGGAACACTGAAGCTTTCTTT.

This chain connects TRBV20-1 to TRBJ2-3; tentatively, D is TRBD2 (7 bases). Trimming took 6 bases from V and 4 from J, leaving 17 bases between them. Germline V gives CDR1 DFQATT, CDR2 SNEGSKA (reference sequence). The CDR3 has 14 amino acids. This CDR3 reads CSAVEGGPSDTQYF. The CDR3 DNA is TGCAGTGCAGTGGAGGGGGGGCCATCAGATACGCAGTATTTT.

V gene TRBV5-1 combines with J gene TRBJ2-5, with D tentatively TRBD1 (6 bases). The CDR3 loop spans 16 amino acids. In germline, CDR1 is SGHRS, CDR2 YFSETQ. V dropped 0 bases and J dropped 4 bases, with 16 bases sitting between them. The DNA of the CDR3 is TGCGCCAGCAGCTTGGGGGGATTAACAGGGCGAGAGACCCAGTACTTC. It specifies CASSLGGLTGRETQYF. Based on the CDR3 plus reference TRBV5-1 and TRBJ2-5, the full variable domain is KAGVTQTPRYLIKTRGQQVTLSCSPISGHRSVSWYQQTPGQGLQFLFEYFSETQRNKGNFPGRFSGRQFSNSRSEMNVSTLELGDSALYLCASSLGGLTGRETQYFGPGTRLLVL.

This clonotype showed up just a few times. V is TRBV15 and J is TRBJ2-7, with D unclear. The CDR3 runs 18 residues. Germline V gene lookup returns CDR1 LNHNV and CDR2 YYDKDF (reference sequence). The V end was cut by 1 base, the J end by 2 bases, with 21 bases between. The CDR3 DNA is TGTGCCACCAGCAGAGCTCCCCTCGGAGATAAGACCCCCTACGAGCAGTACTTC. Its protein product is CATSRAPLGDKTPYEQYF.

For the CDR3, the DNA is TGTGCCATCAGTGATGGACAGGGGGTGAAAGAGCAGTACTTC. Translated: CAISDGQGVKEQYF. The V call is TRBV10-3, the J call TRBJ2-7; TRBD1 matches 10 bases. The CDR3 sequence is 14 residues long. With V trimmed by 3 bases and J by 7 bases, 6 bases remained unmatched. CDR1 and CDR2 from the germline V gene are ENHRY and SYGVKD.

This clonotype was counted a few times. The V gene is TRBV27, the J gene TRBJ2-1; TRBD1 or TRBD2 may be the D gene (6 bases each). V lost 2 bases and J lost 10, with 15 bases in between. Germline V gene lookup returns CDR1 MNHEY and CDR2 SMNVEV (reference sequence). The CDR3 totals 14 residues. CDR3 in amino acids: CASSLGGGVGEQFF. In nucleotides, the CDR3 is TGTGCCAGCAGTTTAGGAGGGGGAGTGGGAGAGCAGTTCTTC.

This clonotype was counted at least ten times. The V call is TRBV12-3 or TRBV12-4, the J call TRBJ2-1; tentative D call: TRBD1 (5 bases). Deletions cut 4 bases from V and 0 bases from J, with 10 bases between. CDR3 length: 15 amino acids. DNA for the CDR3: TGTGCCAGCAGTTCGCAGGGCGGCTCCTACAATGAGCAGTTCTTC. Residues: CASSSQGGSYNEQFF.